This T cell receptor (beta chain) appears in the sequencing data of a study of shared clonotypes between healthy human individuals. General study findings and limits: It was anticipated that sequencing depth would influence how many clonotypes donors shared. Sharing across four donors was highest in naive CD4 (roughly 5%) and lowest in memory CD8 (about 0.4%).

Libraries were prepared by immunoSEQ multiplex PCR; TCRdb keeps only in-frame clonotypes and omits some of them. This table has hundreds of thousands of clones, approximately 96% appearing once. In the naive CD8 group, cells lacked CD45RO and were positively selected for CCR7, so terminally differentiated effector memory CD45RA+ cells were left out. This clone occurred a few times. Antigen unknown. Sequencing used naive CD8+ T cells sorted from blood. This TCR came from a woman aged 25 to 39 in good health.

CDR3 in DNA: TGTGCCAGCAGTTCCTCAGGGAACACTGAAGCTTTCTTT. Translated: CASSSSGNTEAFF. The chain links TRBV28 to TRBJ1-1; no clear D gene. The CDR3 covers 13 residues. Trimming took 4 bases from V and 1 from J, leaving 7 bases between them. Germline assignment: CDR1 MDHEN and CDR2 SYDVKM.